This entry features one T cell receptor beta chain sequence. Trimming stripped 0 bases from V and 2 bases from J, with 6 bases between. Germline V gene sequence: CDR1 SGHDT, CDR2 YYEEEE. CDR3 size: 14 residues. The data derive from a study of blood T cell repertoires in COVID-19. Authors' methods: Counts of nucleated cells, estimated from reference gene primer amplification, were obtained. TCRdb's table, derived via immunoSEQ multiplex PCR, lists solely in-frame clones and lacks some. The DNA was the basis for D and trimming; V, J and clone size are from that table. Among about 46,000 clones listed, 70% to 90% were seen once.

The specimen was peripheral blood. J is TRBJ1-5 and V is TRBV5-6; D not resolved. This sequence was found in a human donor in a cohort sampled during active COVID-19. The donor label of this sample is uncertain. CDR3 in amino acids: CASSLGRRNQPQHF. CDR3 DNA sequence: TGTGCCAGCAGCTTGGGGAGGCGCAATCAGCCCCAGCATTTT.